This TCR beta chain appears in the sequencing data of a study of blood T cell repertoires in COVID-19. About the study: In each case, the material was cDNA or gDNA derived from T cells, B-cell-depleted T cells, or PBMCs.

Trimming at V came to 8 bases and at J to 2 bases, leaving 6 bases not matched to a gene. CDR1 is SNHLY and CDR2 is FYNNEI in the germline V gene. The CDR3 is 14 amino acids. The data were produced by immunoSEQ multiplex PCR, yet TCRdb's version contains in-frame clones alone and is incomplete. The sample holds 55,000 to 80,000 clones, over 75% seen once. This clone is a singleton in its sample. V usage is TRBV2 and J usage is TRBJ1-2, with TRBD1 matching over 9 bases. This TCR was sampled from a man between 50 and 59 years old with acute or convalescent COVID-19. Material: peripheral blood. In nucleotides, the CDR3 is TGTGCCAGCTCCTCGACAGGGGGGAACTATGGCTACACCTTC. This encodes CASSSTGGNYGYTF.